This TCR beta chain appears in the sequencing data of a study of T-cell memory formation after mild COVID-19. Study-wide findings and caveats: Still unconfirmed is whether the second-wave clones peaking on day 37 recognized SARS-CoV-2.

Constant-segment-primed 5'RACE gave TCR alpha and TCR beta cDNA libraries with sample barcodes and UMIs. TCRdb analysed the 5' RACE reads with MiXCR anew, one entry per CDR3 protein. The repertoire holds under 450,000 distinct CDR3 sequences, less than 25% seen once, with 13% in the top ten. In the case of this clonotype: Its antigen is not identified.

Trimming stripped 3 bases from V and 7 bases from J, with 13 bases between. The CDR3 length is 14 residues. Germline CDR1 and CDR2: MNHNS and SASEGT. The TCR sequence derives from an adult woman who had mild COVID-19 (a few samples of this study predate the infection). Cell type and time point are not known. Sequencing input: PBMCs or a T cell subset sorted from them (not recorded which). This chain connects TRBV6-1 to TRBJ1-5; possibly TRBD1 for D (5 bases). CDR3 in amino acids: CASSDGGLDQPQHF. Here the CDR3 DNA reads TGTGCCAGCAGTGATGGGGGTTTAGACCAGCCCCAGCATTTT.